The sequence of this T cell receptor beta chain was determined in a study of T-cell memory formation after mild COVID-19. Study-level results: Contracting CD8+ clones were enriched in EMRA, CD4+ mainly in CM and EM.

TCRdb passed the 5' RACE reads through MiXCR, listing each CDR3 protein once. The repertoire includes 300,000 to 400,000 distinct CDR3 sequences, 21% of them detected once, and roughly an eighth sits in the top ten. This clonotype has a handful of counts. Its cognate antigen is unknown. The CDR3 totals 15 residues. CDR1 and CDR2 from the germline V gene are SGHTA and FQGNSA. Trimming cost V 1 base and J 0 bases, with 10 bases left between them. The chain combines TRBV7-2 with TRBJ2-7; no reliable D call. The sequencing input was PBMCs or a T cell subset sorted from them (not recorded which). The sequence derives from an adult woman who had mild COVID-19 (a few samples of this study predate the infection). Cell type and time point are not known. In DNA form, the CDR3 reads TGTGCCAGCAGCTTAGGGGTCTACCTCTCCTACGAGCAGTACTTC. It yields the protein CASSLGVYLSYEQYF.